The clone carrying this T cell receptor beta chain showed up just a few times. Antigen: not known. Together with a sample-barcoded 5' primer, a J-beta primer mix was included in a second PCR lasting about 6 to 12 cycles. TCRdb fed the 5' RACE reads into MiXCR, producing one record per CDR3 protein. Of roughly 1,000,000 distinct CDR3 sequences in the sample, 25% were seen once. This CDR3 comprises 11 residues. The V end lost 4 bases, the J end lost 12 bases, and 10 bases lay between the germline ends. The germline gives CDR1 SGHAT, CDR2 FQNNGV. These data are taken from a study of blood T cells in healthy people across ages. Study results and caveats: Greater diversity and more naive CD4+ cells were seen in long-lived donors than in aged donors.

These data were also filed under a second study, of T cells of mothers and their children.

The sequencing input was blood. This clonotype was obtained from a girl aged 2 to 10 in good health. The gene calls are TRBV11-2 and TRBJ2-1, with D hard to call. CDR3 loop: CASSSVLGQFF. CDR3 nucleotide sequence: TGTGCCAGCAGCTCGGTCCTAGGGCAGTTCTTC.